The clone carrying this T cell receptor beta chain turned up a few times. This entry comes from a study of T cell changes during pregnancy in multiple sclerosis. Germline trimming cut 10 bases from V and 4 bases from J; bases unmatched to any gene: 7. Germline lookup yields CDR1 MNHEY and CDR2 SVGAGI. The CDR3 runs to 14 residues. TCRdb keeps only in-frame clones here, not all; method: immunoSEQ multiplex PCR. Of approximately 44,000 clones listed, 80% to 95% are singletons. This receptor was taken from a female donor with multiple sclerosis, enrolled in a pregnancy study. Sequencing used CD4+ T cells from peripheral blood mononuclear cells, obtained before pregnancy. V is TRBV6-5 and J is TRBJ1-6; the match to TRBD1 covers 7 bases. In DNA form, the CDR3 reads TGTGCCACTACGACGGGACAGTATAATTCACCCCTCCACTTT. It encodes CATTTGQYNSPLHF.